One sample yielded the 25 T cell receptor beta chains listed below, sequenced in a study of cytomegalovirus exposure and HLA in healthy donors. Method: immunoSEQ multiplex PCR; TCRdb's copy keeps in-frame clones and lacks some. The sample holds fewer than 120,000 clones, 88% seen once. The sequenced material came from PBMCs. Every receptor here comes from a woman aged 25 to 39 in good health and CMV-seropositive.

This clone has only a few counts. DNA for the CDR3: TGTGCCAGCAGCCAAGTAGAGGATCTTGAAGCTTTCTTT. Translated: CASSQVEDLEAFF. The gene calls are TRBV14 and TRBJ1-1; no firm D call. This CDR3 is built from 13 residues. Germline V gene sequence: CDR1 SGHDN, CDR2 FVKESK. The V gene lost 1 base and the J gene lost 7 bases, with 10 bases spanning the gap.

The J gene is TRBJ2-7, the V gene TRBV5-5, with 10 bases fitting TRBD2. The V and J ends lost 4 bases and 2 bases, in that order; junction bases with no gene match: 3. The CDR3 totals 14 residues. Germline CDR1 is SGHKS and CDR2 is YYEKEE (reference sequence). The CDR3 is CASSQTSGPYEQYF. DNA of the CDR3: TGTGCCAGCAGCCAGACTAGCGGGCCCTACGAGCAGTACTTC.

J is TRBJ1-1 and V is TRBV9; TRBD1 matches 12 bases. CDR3 length: 14 residues. V shed 3 bases, J shed 11 bases, and the junction held 8 bases outside the gene matches. CDR1 SGDLS and CDR2 YYNGEE come from the germline V gene. The DNA for the CDR3 is TGTGCCAGCAGCGGCCGGGACAGGGGGCATATGGCTTTCTTT. It codes for CASSGRDRGHMAFF.

CDR3 DNA sequence: TGTGCCAGCAGCTTAGTGGGGGGTACCTACAATGAGCAGTTCTTC. Translating gives CASSLVGGTYNEQFF. The chain employs TRBV7-2 and TRBJ2-1; TRBD2 is a possible D gene (6 bases). V gave up 1 base and J gave up 2 bases, with 9 bases separating them. Germline CDR1 is SGHTA and CDR2 is FQGNSA. The CDR3 loop spans 15 amino acids. The whole variable domain, remainder taken from reference TRBV7-2 and TRBJ2-1, is GAGVSQSPSNKVTEKGKDVELRCDPISGHTALYWYRQSLGQGLEFLIYFQGNSAPDKSGLPSDRFSAERTGGSVSTLTIQRTQQEDSAVYLCASSLVGGTYNEQFFGPGTRLTVL.

The genes are TRBV27 and TRBJ1-1; 7 bases align to TRBD1. The CDR3 extends over 12 amino acids. V was clipped by 3 bases and J by 8 bases; unmatched bases: 3. Germline CDR1 is MNHEY and CDR2 is SMNVEV (reference sequence). CDR3 bases: TGTGCCAGCAGTTTCCGGGACAGCGAAGCTTTCTTT. The encoded protein is CASSFRDSEAFF.

The chain uses TRBV7-2 and TRBJ2-6, with D perhaps matching TRBD2 (5 bases). The CDR3 extends over 17 amino acids. CDR1 is SGHTA, CDR2 FQGNSA, per germline. V was shortened by 1 base and J by 0 bases, with 10 bases between the two germline ends. CDR3 nucleotides: TGTGCCAGCAGCTTAGTAGGTGGAGGCTCTGGGGCCAACGTCCTGACTTTC. It yields the protein CASSLVGGGSGANVLTF.

This clone has just a few counts. CDR3 sequence: CASSSGSLDEKLFF. The CDR3 DNA follows: TGTGCCAGCAGTTCGGGGAGCTTGGATGAAAAACTGTTTTTT. The rearrangement links TRBV5-4 to TRBJ1-4; D is ambiguous. CDR1 is SGHNT and CDR2 is YYREEE in the germline V gene (reference sequence). The CDR3 covers 14 residues. The V gene lost 5 bases and the J gene lost 6 bases, with 14 bases spanning the gap.

As regards this clone: This sample also contains other DNA sequences that code for the same CDR3. The gene calls are TRBV7-6 and TRBJ1-3; D remains unclear. V lost 1 base, J lost 1 base, and 5 bases lay in between. Germline V gene sequence: CDR1 SGHVS, CDR2 FNYEAQ. This CDR3 is built from 14 residues. The CDR3, as DNA: TGTGCCAGCAGCTTAGGAGGTTCTGGAAACACCATATATTTT. Its protein is CASSLGGSGNTIYF.

V gene TRBV5-5 combines with J gene TRBJ2-3, with 7 bases matching TRBD1. This CDR3 has 13 residues. V dropped 4 bases and J dropped 13; count of bases not matched to a gene: 12. The germline gives CDR1 SGHKS, CDR2 YYEKEE (reference sequence). CDR3 bases: TGTGCCAGCAGCCATCTGACAGGGTCCTCGGAGTATTTT. Translated: CASSHLTGSSEYF.

This chain links TRBV4-2 with TRBJ2-4; D not certain. This CDR3 is built from 13 residues. Per germline, CDR1 LGHNA and CDR2 YNFKEQ. Trimming cost V 0 bases and J 6 bases, with 6 bases left between them. CDR3 coding DNA: TGTGCCAGCAGCCAAGAGGCAAGAAACATTCAGTACTTC. Encoded protein: CASSQEARNIQYF.

CDR3 DNA: TGTGCCAGCAGCTTAGAGGGGAAGACCCAGTACTTC. Translated: CASSLEGKTQYF. J is TRBJ2-5 and V is TRBV13; possible D gene TRBD1, 5 bases. The CDR3 consists of 12 residues. The V gene lost 1 base and the J gene lost 6 bases, with 6 bases spanning the gap. Germline V gene sequence: CDR1 PRHDT, CDR2 FYEKMQ (reference sequence).

The chain employs TRBV14 and TRBJ2-3; TRBD2 is a possible D gene (5 bases). Trimming shortened V by 4 bases and J by 2 bases, and 16 bases separated the two germline ends. The germline V gene encodes CDR1 SGHDN and CDR2 FVKESK. There are 16 residues in the CDR3. The DNA of the CDR3 is TGTGCCAGCAGCCCCCTCACGGGGTGGGCCACAGATACGCAGTATTTT. As protein: CASSPLTGWATDTQYF.

The V and J genes are TRBV4-1 and TRBJ2-7, with TRBD2 identical over 9 bases. Germline CDR1 MGHRA, CDR2 YSYEKL. V dropped 5 bases and J dropped 5; count of bases not matched to a gene: 7. This CDR3 has 14 residues. The CDR3 sequence is CASSFGLASDEQYF. CDR3 bases: TGCGCCAGCAGCTTCGGACTAGCGAGCGACGAGCAGTACTTC.

V usage is TRBV10-3 and J usage is TRBJ2-1; 10 bases fit TRBD2. CDR1 ENHRY and CDR2 SYGVKD come from the germline V gene. The CDR3 spans 16 residues. With 10 bases clipped from V and 7 bases from J, the junction kept 16 bases outside the gene matches. CDR3 DNA sequence: TGTGCCACCTCCGTTGGAACAGCGGGAGGGCCGAATGAGCAGTTCTTC. This gives the protein CATSVGTAGGPNEQFF.

CDR3 residues: CVRSERLAETYEQYF. The CDR3 nucleotides read TGTGTCAGAAGCGAACGACTAGCGGAAACCTACGAGCAGTACTTC. The chain combines TRBV7-5 with TRBJ2-7; the table assigns TRBD2, which was not confirmed against the DNA. TRBV7-5 is a listed pseudogene. This CDR3 has 15 residues.

This chain uses TRBV7-6 with TRBJ2-1; no clear D. Germline CDR1 reads SGHVS; CDR2 reads FNYEAQ. The CDR3 runs to 17 residues. The germline V and J ends were trimmed by 5 bases and 4 bases, with 21 bases remaining between them. CDR3 region: CASSLYPTSDYYNEQFF. The DNA of the CDR3 is TGTGCCAGCAGCCTATATCCGACGAGCGATTATTACAATGAGCAGTTCTTC.

This chain connects TRBV2 to TRBJ1-2; D is undetermined. The germline CDR1 and CDR2 sequences are SNHLY and FYNNEI. The CDR3 loop spans 13 amino acids. V lost 4 bases and J lost 2, with 8 bases in between. CDR3 in DNA: TGTGCCAGCAGTGCCGTTGTCAACTATGGCTACACCTTC. Protein product: CASSAVVNYGYTF.

The rearrangement joins TRBV6-6 to TRBJ1-5; D gene ambiguous. Trimming took off 4 bases at V and 9 bases at J, with 13 bases between the two ends. The CDR3 runs 13 residues. The germline CDR1 and CDR2 sequences are MNHNY and SVGAGI (reference sequence). Here the CDR3 DNA reads TGTGCCAGCAGTTTCACCCCCTCCGGGCCCCAGCATTTT. This sequence encodes CASSFTPSGPQHF.

V and J are TRBV27 and TRBJ1-6; tentative D call: TRBD1 (5 bases). The CDR3 covers 14 residues. V was shortened by 7 bases and J by 7 bases, with 14 bases between the two germline ends. Germline loops: CDR1 MNHEY, CDR2 SMNVEV (reference sequence). The chain's CDR3 is CASTPWGGNSPLHF. The CDR3 nucleotides read TGTGCCAGCACCCCCTGGGGGGGAAATTCACCCCTCCACTTT.

The V call is TRBV28, the J call TRBJ1-2; D is ambiguous. CDR1 and CDR2 (germline): MDHEN, SYDVKM. V was trimmed by 2 bases and J by 7 bases, leaving 11 bases between them. The length of the CDR3 is 13 residues. The CDR3 DNA reads as TGTGCCAGCAGTTTAAAGTCAGTGGCTGGCTACACCTTC. The encoded protein is CASSLKSVAGYTF.

The gene calls are TRBV9 and TRBJ2-1, with 9 bases identical to TRBD2. Trimming removed 4 bases from V and 2 bases from J; junction bases left unmatched: 7. The CDR3 length is 16 residues. Germline CDR1 is SGDLS and CDR2 is YYNGEE. The DNA of the CDR3 is TGTGCCAGCAGCCCCAGGGGACTAGCAGCCTACAATGAGCAGTTCTTC. Protein product: CASSPRGLAAYNEQFF.

CDR3: CASRLTRQDYGYTF. The CDR3 DNA follows: TGTGCCAGCAGGTTAACTCGACAGGACTATGGCTACACCTTC. The V and J genes are TRBV4-2 and TRBJ1-2; a possible D gene is TRBD1 (6 bases). CDR1 is LGHNA and CDR2 is YNFKEQ in the germline V gene. The V end was cut by 6 bases, the J end by 3 bases, with 14 bases between. This CDR3 comprises 14 residues.

The chain has TRBV18 and TRBJ2-6, with a possible D match to TRBD1 (6 bases). The CDR3 is 16 residues long. Trimming removed 4 bases from V and 1 base from J, with 11 bases in between. CDR1 KGHSH and CDR2 LQKENI come from the germline V gene. Written as DNA, the CDR3 is TGTGCCAGCTCACGGCCAACAGGGTCTGGGGCCAACGTCCTGACTTTC. This encodes CASSRPTGSGANVLTF.

This clone appeared a few times. The rearrangement uses TRBV7-2 and TRBJ1-2; D unresolved. The germline CDR1 and CDR2 sequences are SGHTA and FQGNSA. The CDR3 covers 12 residues. V was clipped by 3 bases and J by 4 bases, with 6 bases between them. CDR3 DNA sequence: TGTGCCAGCAGCTTGAACAGCTATGGCTACACCTTC. Encoded protein: CASSLNSYGYTF.

This clone was seen a handful of times. The chain is built from TRBV6-4 and TRBJ2-1; 14 nucleotides match TRBD2. CDR3 length: 16 amino acids. Trimming at V came to 0 bases and at J to 6 bases, leaving 1 base not matched to a gene. Per germline, CDR1 MRHNA and CDR2 SNTAGT. The CDR3 sequence is CASSDSGTSGGNEQFF. The CDR3 bases are TGTGCCAGCAGTGACTCCGGGACTAGCGGGGGCAATGAGCAGTTCTTC.